This TCR beta chain was recorded in a study of cytomegalovirus exposure and HLA in healthy donors. The wider study: One earlier analysis, a look at some 180 million T cells, found more than 100 million unique TCR beta sequences. From donors who were HLA-typed, an early data release held about 89 million unique TCRs. Points from the study as a whole: The authors later linked a missense DCLRE1C variant to TCR beta V- and J-gene trimming.

A few counts support this clone. Its antigen remains unidentified. Vbeta (60) and Jbeta (13) primers were used in the PCR. Repertoires were generated with immunoSEQ multiplex PCR, while TCRdb's copy carries only in-frame clones and drops some. The table has fewer than 200,000 clones, roughly 77% seen once. Germline lookup yields CDR1 SGHDT and CDR2 YYEEEE. CDR3 length: 14 amino acids. J gave up 2 bases and V 5 bases, and 5 bases lay outside the gene matches. Sequences were obtained from PBMCs. The rearrangement links TRBV5-6 to TRBJ1-2, with 8 bases aligning to TRBD1. The receptor comes from a man in his forties or fifties in good health and CMV-seropositive. The CDR3 DNA reads as TGTGCCAGCAGAAGACGACAGGGGAACTATGGCTACACCTTC. It yields the protein CASRRRQGNYGYTF.